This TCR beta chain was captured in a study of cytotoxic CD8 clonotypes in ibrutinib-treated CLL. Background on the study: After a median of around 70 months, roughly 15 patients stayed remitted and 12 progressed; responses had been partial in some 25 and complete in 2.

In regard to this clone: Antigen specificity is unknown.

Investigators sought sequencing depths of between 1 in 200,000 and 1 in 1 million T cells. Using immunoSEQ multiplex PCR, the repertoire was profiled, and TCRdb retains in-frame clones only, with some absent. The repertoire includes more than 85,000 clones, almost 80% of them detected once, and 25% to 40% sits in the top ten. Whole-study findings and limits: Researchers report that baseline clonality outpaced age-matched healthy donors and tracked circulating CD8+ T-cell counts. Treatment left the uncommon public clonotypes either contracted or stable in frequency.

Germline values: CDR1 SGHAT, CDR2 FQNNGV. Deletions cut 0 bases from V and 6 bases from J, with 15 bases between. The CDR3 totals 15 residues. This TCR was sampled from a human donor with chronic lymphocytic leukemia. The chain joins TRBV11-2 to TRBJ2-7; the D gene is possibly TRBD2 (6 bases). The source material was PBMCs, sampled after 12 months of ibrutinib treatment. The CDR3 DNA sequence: TGTGCCAGCAGCTTAGAGCTCGTACTAGCCGCCGAGCAGTACTTC. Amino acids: CASSLELVLAAEQYF.